The rows below give T cell receptor beta chains drawn from one sample of a study of beta chain features in type 1 diabetes. The method was immunoSEQ multiplex PCR; TCRdb's version includes in-frame clones alone and lacks a portion of them. This table has 140,000 to 150,000 clones, approximately 52% appearing once. The sample consisted of Tregs from blood. The receptors were gathered from a young man in good health. Both conserved end residues are part of each CDR3. A D gene is named only where the DNA matches it firmly. Expanded clones get a size class; other rows say once, few or many, or leave the size out.

TRBV5-1	TRBJ2-5	.	TRBD2	CASSLATSGRASETQYF	TGCGCCAGCAGCTTGGCCACGAGCGGGAGGGCGTCAGAGACCCAGTACTTC
TRBV28	TRBJ2-5	few	.	CASRNGGRETQYF	TGTGCCAGCAGAAACGGGGGAAGAGAGACCCAGTACTTC
TRBV7-3	TRBJ2-6	once	TRBD2	CASGLAGGRGALTF	TGTGCCAGCGGGTTAGCGGGGGGGAGAGGGGCCCTGACTTTC
TRBV7-3	TRBJ2-6	.	.	CASSLLWSSGANVLTF	TGTGCCAGCAGCTTACTCTGGAGCTCTGGGGCCAACGTCCTGACTTTC
TRBV5-1	TRBJ2-7	.	.	CASRSTGIYEQYF	TGCGCCAGCAGATCTACAGGGATCTACGAGCAGTACTTC
TRBV13	TRBJ1-4	.	.	CASSLLGGGSEKLFF	TGTGCCAGCAGCTTACTTGGCGGGGGATCGGAAAAACTGTTTTTT
TRBV2	TRBJ1-4	.	TRBD1	CARGQAGRKLFF	TGTGCCAGAGGACAGGCTGGGAGAAAACTGTTTTTT
TRBV28	TRBJ2-2	.	.	CASRLRGTGELFF	TGTGCCAGCAGATTAAGGGGCACCGGGGAGCTGTTTTTT
TRBV10-3	TRBJ2-3	.	TRBD2	CATRTAGAGDTQYF	TGTGCCACTCGTACGGCGGGAGCGGGAGATACGCAGTATTTT
TRBV30	TRBJ2-1	.	TRBD1	CAWSRGTGGHDEQFF	TGTGCCTGGAGTCGTGGGACAGGGGGCCATGATGAGCAGTTCTTC
TRBV4-2	TRBJ2-5	.	.	CASSRLLGETQYF	TGTGCCAGCAGCCGCCTACTCGGGGAGACCCAGTACTTC
TRBV28	TRBJ2-7	.	TRBD2	CASNRLAGRYEQYF	TGTGCCAGCAACAGACTAGCGGGAAGGTACGAGCAGTACTTC
TRBV5-1	TRBJ2-5	.	.	CASSLTQGQQETQYF	TGCGCCAGCAGCTTAACACAGGGTCAACAAGAGACCCAGTACTTC
TRBV7-9	TRBJ2-7	few	.	CASSSTGTEQYF	TGTGCCAGCAGCTCAACAGGGACCGAGCAGTACTTC
TRBV6-6	TRBJ1-5	once	.	CASSYSLGRVDRPQHF	TGTGCCAGCAGTTACTCCTTAGGCAGGGTTGATCGGCCCCAGCATTTT
TRBV6-5	TRBJ2-2	.	TRBD1	CASSRDRDTGELFF	TGTGCCAGCAGCCGGGACAGGGACACCGGGGAGCTGTTTTTT
TRBV5-4	TRBJ1-4	few	TRBD1	CASSQTGGNEKLFF	TGTGCCAGCAGCCAGACAGGGGGAAATGAAAAACTGTTTTTT
TRBV5-6	TRBJ1-5	.	TRBD1	CASSWGTGGGQPQHF	TGTGCCAGCAGCTGGGGGACAGGCGGCGGTCAGCCCCAGCATTTT
TRBV6-1	TRBJ1-5	.	.	CASRTNQPQHF	TGTGCCAGCAGGACTAATCAGCCCCAGCATTTT
TRBV7-2	TRBJ1-4	few	.	CASSLAGAGAWEKLFF	TGTGCCAGCAGCTTAGCCGGAGCAGGGGCCTGGGAAAAACTGTTTTTT
TRBV2	TRBJ1-1	.	.	CASSERRVKTEAFF	TGTGCCAGCAGTGAGAGGAGGGTTAAGACTGAAGCTTTCTTT
TRBV6-1	TRBJ1-4	.	TRBD1	CASSDWDRNEKLFF	TGTGCCAGCAGTGATTGGGACAGAAATGAAAAACTGTTTTTT
TRBV15	TRBJ2-5	.	.	CATSRVQGAQYF	TGTGCCACCAGCAGAGTTCAAGGGGCCCAGTACTTC
TRBV7-2	TRBJ2-1	few	TRBD1	CASSPLTGGFEQFF	TGTGCCAGCAGCCCGTTGACAGGGGGCTTTGAGCAGTTCTTC
TRBV5-1	TRBJ2-5	few	.	CASSLARETQYF	TGCGCCAGCAGCTTGGCCCGGGAGACCCAGTACTTC
TRBV7-3	TRBJ2-2	.	.	CASSLSSAGELFF	TGTGCCAGCAGCTTAAGTAGTGCCGGGGAGCTGTTTTTT
TRBV5-1	TRBJ2-1	.	.	CASSLRSSILGAGEQFF	TGCGCCAGCAGCTTGCGGTCGTCCATCTTGGGGGCAGGGGAGCAGTTCTTC
TRBV27	TRBJ1-2	.	.	CASSSYRGYGYTF	TGTGCCAGCAGTTCATATCGGGGCTATGGCTACACCTTC
TRBV19	TRBJ2-7	.	TRBD2	CASSPTAGWTYEQYF	TGTGCCAGTAGCCCTACAGCGGGGTGGACCTACGAGCAGTACTTC
TRBV7-2	TRBJ2-6	.	TRBD2	CASSLASGRARGANVLTF	TGTGCCAGCAGCTTAGCTAGCGGGAGGGCCCGTGGGGCCAACGTCCTGACTTTC
TRBV19	TRBJ2-1	once	TRBD1	CASSTTGTANEQFF	TGTGCCAGTAGTACCACCGGGACAGCTAATGAGCAGTTCTTC
TRBV7-9	TRBJ1-2	.	TRBD1	CASSLVWDSAYGYTF	TGTGCCAGCAGCTTGGTTTGGGACAGTGCCTATGGCTACACCTTC
TRBV5-8	TRBJ2-3	.	.	CASSLRQAGLGDTQYF	TGTGCCAGCAGCTTGAGACAGGCCGGCCTGGGAGATACGCAGTATTTT
TRBV18	TRBJ2-7	.	TRBD1	CAGKQGTALYEQYF	TGTGCCGGCAAACAAGGGACAGCCCTCTACGAGCAGTACTTC
TRBV27	TRBJ1-5	.	TRBD1	CASGQGRNQPQHF	TGTGCCAGCGGACAGGGGAGGAATCAGCCCCAGCATTTT